Following are 19 T cell receptor beta chains from one sample sequenced in a study of T cells after yellow fever vaccination. From the 5' RACE reads, TCRdb called clonotypes with MiXCR, one entry per CDR3 protein. The table shows about 68,000 distinct CDR3 sequences, with approximately 7% occurring only once. The sequenced sample was CD8+ T cells sorted from PBMCs, obtained around 45 days after the first yellow fever vaccination. All receptors derive from a man aged 18 to 35 who received the YFV17D yellow fever vaccine.

This clonotype occurred a few times. V and J are TRBV5-1 and TRBJ1-4; TRBD1 agrees at 7 bases. The CDR3 length is 17 residues. Germline CDR1 SGHRS, CDR2 YFSETQ. J gave up 0 bases and V 4 bases, and 9 bases lay outside the gene matches. The CDR3 is CASSTSRTGTTNEKLFF. The CDR3 DNA follows: TGCGCCAGCAGCACGAGCAGGACAGGAACAACTAATGAAAAACTGTTTTTT. The variable domain in full, completed from reference TRBV5-1 and TRBJ1-4, reads KAGVTQTPRYLIKTRGQQVTLSCSPISGHRSVSWYQQTPGQGLQFLFEYFSETQRNKGNFPGRFSGRQFSNSRSEMNVSTLELGDSALYLCASSTSRTGTTNEKLFFGSGTQLSVL.

This clonotype was seen more than once but under ten times. This sequence joins TRBV20-1 and TRBJ1-5; 8 bases are a match to TRBD1. CDR1 is DFQATT and CDR2 is SNEGSKA in the germline V gene (reference sequence). This CDR3 contains 15 residues. The V and J ends lost 0 bases and 4 bases, in that order; junction bases with no gene match: 5. CDR3 loop: CSARDQGASNQPQHF. The CDR3 DNA follows: TGCAGTGCTAGAGATCAGGGGGCATCGAATCAGCCCCAGCATTTT.

This clonotype was counted at least ten times. The DNA for the CDR3 is TGTGCCAGCAGCGAGGGAACACTTAACACCGGGGAGCTGTTTTTT. Amino acid sequence: CASSEGTLNTGELFF. J is TRBJ2-2 and V is TRBV5-6; a possible D gene is TRBD2 (5 bases). CDR3 length: 15 amino acids. Trimming left V 4 bases short and J 2 bases short, with 12 bases between. Germline CDR1 reads SGHDT; CDR2 reads YYEEEE.

This clonotype was seen many times. The chain uses TRBV20-1 and TRBJ2-7, with 12 bases fitting TRBD2. The CDR3 contains 13 residues. J gave up 4 bases and V 3 bases, and 1 base lay outside the gene matches. The germline V gene encodes CDR1 DFQATT and CDR2 SNEGSKA (reference sequence). The CDR3 sequence is CSARTSGGYEQYV. The CDR3 DNA sequence: TGCAGTGCTAGGACTAGCGGGGGTTACGAGCAGTACGTC.

This clonotype was seen ten or more times. This chain connects TRBV14 to TRBJ2-4; D is ambiguous. CDR3 length: 15 amino acids. Germline loops: CDR1 SGHDN, CDR2 FVKESK. V lost 1 base and J lost 9, with 16 bases in between. The CDR3 protein is CASSQVSAPGGIQYF. CDR3 nucleotides: TGTGCCAGCAGCCAAGTATCGGCCCCGGGTGGCATTCAGTACTTC. The variable domain in full, with the rest retrieved from reference TRBV14 and TRBJ2-4, is EAGVTQFPSHSVIEKGQTVTLRCDPISGHDNLYWYRRVMGKEIKFLLHFVKESKQDESGMPNNRFLAERTGGTYSTLKVQPAELEDSGVYFCASSQVSAPGGIQYFGAGTRLSVL.

Ten or more counts support this clonotype. This chain links TRBV2 with TRBJ2-7; D ambiguous. V lost 7 bases to trimming and J lost 5 bases, with 15 bases between them. Per germline, CDR1 SNHLY and CDR2 FYNNEI. CDR3 size: 13 residues. Written as DNA, the CDR3 is TGTGCCAGCATGGGTAGGGCCGGCGACGAGCAGTACTTC. This gives the protein CASMGRAGDEQYF.

Note on this clonotype: This may arise from a read error, as a much more abundant clone is one base away. This chain links TRBV12-3 or TRBV12-4 with TRBJ1-5, with 7 bases matching TRBD1. Unmatched junction bases numbered 3, after V lost 5 bases and J lost 2 bases. There are 14 residues in the CDR3. In DNA form, the CDR3 reads TGTGCCAGCAGTGCTCAGGGGGGCAATCAGCCCCAGCATTTT. It codes for CASSAQGGNQPQHF.

This clonotype was detected a few times. This chain links TRBV7-9 with TRBJ1-5, with D possibly being TRBD1 (6 bases). Germline V gene data show CDR1 as SEHNR and CDR2 as FQNEAQ (reference sequence). V lost 5 bases to trimming and J lost 0 bases, with 17 bases between them. The CDR3 spans 17 residues. CDR3 bases: TGTGCCAGCAGCCCTGTAGGGGGTCCTTATAGCAATCAGCCCCAGCATTTT. It is translated as CASSPVGGPYSNQPQHF.

This clonotype was recorded many times. The chain couples TRBV7-9 to TRBJ2-4; no firm D call. This CDR3 is built from 16 residues. CDR1 is SEHNR and CDR2 is FQNEAQ in the germline V gene (reference sequence). Trimming removed 2 bases at V and 0 bases at J, with 11 bases between. Here the CDR3 reads CASSLSTATAKNIQYF. In nucleotides, the CDR3 is TGTGCCAGCAGCTTATCTACGGCCACAGCCAAAAACATTCAGTACTTC. Using reference TRBV7-9 and TRBJ2-4 for the parts outside the CDR3, the full variable domain is DTGVSQNPRHKITKRGQNVTFRCDPISEHNRLYWYRQTLGQGPEFLTYFQNEAQLEKSRLLSDRFSAERPKGSFSTLEIQRTEQGDSAMYLCASSLSTATAKNIQYFGAGTRLSVL.

The CDR3 spells CASSLGSGGHTDTQYF. In nucleotides, the CDR3 is TGTGCCAGCAGCTTAGGAAGCGGGGGCCACACAGATACGCAGTATTTT. The chain is built from TRBV7-2 and TRBJ2-3; 8 nucleotides align to TRBD2. The J segment lost 2 bases and the V segment lost 1 base, leaving 5 bases of the junction unmatched. The CDR3 spans 16 residues. Germline CDR1 reads SGHTA; CDR2 reads FQGNSA. The complete variable domain, with remaining parts taken from reference TRBV7-2 and TRBJ2-3, reads GAGVSQSPSNKVTEKGKDVELRCDPISGHTALYWYRQSLGQGLEFLIYFQGNSAPDKSGLPSDRFSAERTGGSVSTLTIQRTQQEDSAVYLCASSLGSGGHTDTQYFGPGTRLTVL.

This clonotype was detected many times. J is TRBJ2-1 and V is TRBV10-3, with D hard to call. Trimming stripped 2 bases from V and 3 bases from J, with 2 bases between. The germline V gene encodes CDR1 ENHRY and CDR2 SYGVKD. The CDR3 covers 12 residues. In DNA form, the CDR3 reads TGTGCCATCAGTGAGGACTACAATGAGCAGTTCTTC. Translated, it gives CAISEDYNEQFF.

This clonotype appeared many times. The chain is built from TRBV7-9 and TRBJ2-7; the D is unclear. The V gene lost 2 bases and the J gene lost 4 bases, with 6 bases spanning the gap. The CDR3 is 12 residues long. Germline CDR1 is SEHNR and CDR2 is FQNEAQ (reference sequence). The CDR3 sequence is CASSLSPYEQYF. CDR3 bases: TGTGCCAGCAGCTTAAGTCCTTACGAGCAGTACTTC.

The sample holds many counts of this clonotype. The chain uses TRBV5-1 and TRBJ2-7; D possibly corresponds to TRBD2 (5 bases). V lost 2 bases to trimming and J lost 4 bases, with 7 bases between them. The CDR3 is made up of 12 amino acids. Germline CDR1 is SGHRS and CDR2 is YFSETQ. This chain's CDR3 is CASSFGIYEQYF. The CDR3 DNA is TGCGCCAGCAGCTTCGGGATTTACGAGCAGTACTTC.

This clonotype was picked up many times. This sequence joins TRBV4-3 and TRBJ2-1; D remains unclear. The CDR3 extends over 16 amino acids. Germline lookup yields CDR1 LGHNA and CDR2 YSLEER. V gave up 2 bases and J gave up 8 bases, with 19 bases separating them. The CDR3 sequence is CASSQRARDSGYEQFF. The CDR3 bases are TGCGCCAGCAGCCAAAGGGCGAGAGATTCCGGTTATGAGCAGTTCTTC.

This clonotype was seen many times. The chain carries TRBV5-1 and TRBJ1-1; a weak D match, TRBD1 (5 bases). Germline CDR1 is SGHRS and CDR2 is YFSETQ. Trimming removed 0 bases from V and 5 bases from J, with 14 bases in between. The CDR3 spans 15 residues. The DNA for the CDR3 is TGCGCCAGCAGCTTGGCCCCGGACTGGGGGACTGAAGCTTTCTTT. Protein: CASSLAPDWGTEAFF. The variable domain in full, with the rest retrieved from reference TRBV5-1 and TRBJ1-1, is KAGVTQTPRYLIKTRGQQVTLSCSPISGHRSVSWYQQTPGQGLQFLFEYFSETQRNKGNFPGRFSGRQFSNSRSEMNVSTLELGDSALYLCASSLAPDWGTEAFFGQGTRLTVV.

Remarks on this clonotype: With a much larger clone just one base away, this may be a read error. The CDR3 sequence: CASSSWTGGYNAQFF. The DNA for the CDR3 is TGTGCCAGCAGCTCTTGGACAGGGGGCTACAATGCGCAGTTCTTC. The V call is TRBV7-3, the J call TRBJ2-1, with TRBD1 matching 11 bases. Germline CDR1 reads SGHTA; CDR2 reads FQGTGA. CDR3 length: 15 residues.

This clonotype was counted ten times or more. The chain uses TRBV9 and TRBJ2-1, with a weak D call TRBD2 (6 bases). The CDR3 is 15 amino acids. V was clipped by 0 bases and J by 8 bases, with 15 bases between them. CDR1 SGDLS and CDR2 YYNGEE come from the germline V gene. The CDR3, as DNA: TGTGCCAGCAGCGTAGAGGAGGGGCTGGGCGATGAGCAGTTCTTC. This encodes CASSVEEGLGDEQFF.

This clonotype was seen at least ten times. CDR3 amino acids: CASSQDLWQGFTEQFF. Written as DNA, the CDR3 is TGCGCCAGCAGCCAAGATCTGTGGCAAGGTTTTACGGAGCAGTTCTTC. J is TRBJ2-1 and V is TRBV4-3; no definite D call. CDR1 LGHNA and CDR2 YSLEER come from the germline V gene. Trimming took off 0 bases at V and 10 bases at J, with 19 bases between the two ends. The CDR3 has 16 amino acids.

This clonotype was detected many times. The chain links TRBV4-2 to TRBJ2-7; 7 nucleotides align to TRBD2. Looked up from germline, CDR1 is LGHNA and CDR2 is YNFKEQ. The CDR3 totals 15 residues. V was pared by 0 bases and J by 2 bases, with 4 bases of the junction left unmatched. The CDR3 loop reads CASSQDSRGAYEQYF. The CDR3 bases are TGTGCCAGCAGCCAAGATAGCCGGGGGGCCTACGAGCAGTACTTC.